The clone carrying this T cell receptor beta chain was seen a handful of times. Isolated RNA was reverse transcribed in full, so expressed TCRB transcripts were sequenced. Repertoires were generated with immunoSEQ multiplex PCR, while TCRdb's copy carries only in-frame clones and drops some. The sample includes under 400,000 clones, 10% to 15% of them seen just once. Blood was drawn once from each donor into heparinised tubes. The draws averaged around 110 mL. Cell sorting via CD45RO/CCR7/CD25/CD127/CD95/CD27 was performed to obtain CD4+ naive, central memory, regulatory and stem cell-like memory cells. The sample comes from a study of beta chain features in type 1 diabetes. The receptor's source is a man between 18 and 29 years old in good health. The sequencing input was naive CD4+ T cells from blood.

CDR3 loop: CAWKGTGVDEQYF. CDR3 in DNA: TGTGCCTGGAAAGGGACAGGGGTCGACGAGCAGTACTTC. The V gene is TRBV30, the J gene TRBJ2-7; the match to TRBD1 covers 10 bases. The CDR3 length is 13 residues. The junction had 5 bases not matched to a gene; V was cut back by 4 bases and J by 5 bases. Germline V gene lookup returns CDR1 GTSNPN and CDR2 SVGIG (reference sequence).